Presented here are 25 T cell receptor beta chains from one specimen sequenced in a study of cytomegalovirus exposure and HLA in healthy donors. TCRdb's table, derived via immunoSEQ multiplex PCR, lists solely in-frame clones and lacks some. The table lists around 110,000 clones, 88% of them singletons. The sequenced sample consisted of PBMCs. Receptor source: a woman between 18 and 29 years old in good health and CMV-seropositive.

The chain recombines TRBV7-2 with TRBJ1-5; 7 bases align to TRBD1. CDR1 and CDR2 from the germline V gene are SGHTA and FQGNSA. V lost 5 bases, J lost 4 bases, and 5 bases stayed unmatched. The CDR3 consists of 14 residues. CDR3 in DNA: TGTGCCAGCAGCCCGGGACAGCCTAATCAGCCCCAGCATTTT. Protein: CASSPGQPNQPQHF. The full variable domain, in which reference TRBV7-2 and TRBJ1-5 provide the parts outside the CDR3, is GAGVSQSPSNKVTEKGKDVELRCDPISGHTALYWYRQSLGQGLEFLIYFQGNSAPDKSGLPSDRFSAERTGGSVSTLTIQRTQQEDSAVYLCASSPGQPNQPQHFGDGTRLSIL.

The J gene is TRBJ2-7, the V gene TRBV5-1; 9 bases map to TRBD1. The junction had 25 bases not matched to a gene; V was cut back by 4 bases and J by 5 bases. The CDR3 loop spans 20 amino acids. From germline, CDR1 is SGHRS and CDR2 YFSETQ. CDR3 DNA: TGCGCCAGCAGCCCGGATGTTGGGGGACAGGGTAGGTTCATCTTTGACGAGCAGTACTTC. The encoded protein is CASSPDVGGQGRFIFDEQYF. Complete variable domain (other parts from reference TRBV5-1 and TRBJ2-7): KAGVTQTPRYLIKTRGQQVTLSCSPISGHRSVSWYQQTPGQGLQFLFEYFSETQRNKGNFPGRFSGRQFSNSRSEMNVSTLELGDSALYLCASSPDVGGQGRFIFDEQYFGPGTRLTVT.

This clone was observed a handful of times. The chain has TRBV6-4 and TRBJ1-5, with D unresolved. The CDR3 sequence is 12 residues long. The V gene's germline CDR1 is MRHNA and CDR2 SNTAGT. V was clipped by 11 bases and J by 0 bases, with 8 bases between them. Here the CDR3 DNA reads TGTGCCGCAGAAGTTAGCAATCAGCCCCAGCATTTT. Translation: CAAEVSNQPQHF.

This clone has more than one count but fewer than ten. CDR3: CASSDIRRGYGYTF. The DNA for the CDR3 is TGTGCCAGCAGTGATATTAGGAGGGGCTATGGCTACACCTTC. J is TRBJ1-2 and V is TRBV2, with D possibly TRBD1 on 5 matching bases. The CDR3 is 14 residues long. V dropped 3 bases and J dropped 4 bases, with 12 bases sitting between them. Germline assignment: CDR1 SNHLY and CDR2 FYNNEI.

This clone appeared once. CDR3 protein: CASSELFSGTGNSPLHF. The CDR3 DNA follows: TGTGCCAGCAGTGAGTTATTCTCCGGGACAGGGAATTCACCCCTCCACTTT. This chain joins TRBV6-1 and TRBJ1-6; 9 positions match TRBD1. This CDR3 contains 17 residues. Trimming at V came to 3 bases and at J to 7 bases, leaving 10 bases not matched to a gene. The V gene's germline CDR1 is MNHNS and CDR2 SASEGT.

The J gene is TRBJ1-1, the V gene TRBV15; the D is unclear. The V end was cut by 0 bases, the J end by 1 base, with 6 bases between. This CDR3 is built from 14 residues. Germline V gene data show CDR1 as LNHNV and CDR2 as YYDKDF (reference sequence). CDR3 region: CATSRDGGNTEAFF. In DNA, the CDR3 is TGTGCCACCAGCAGAGATGGAGGGAACACTGAAGCTTTCTTT.

The CDR3 loop is CASSLGGGTDTQYF. As DNA, the CDR3 is TGCGCCAGCAGCTTGGGAGGGGGTACAGATACGCAGTATTTT. This chain links TRBV5-1 with TRBJ2-3; D might be TRBD1 (6 bases). V lost 0 bases to trimming and J lost 3 bases, with 8 bases between them. Germline-derived CDR1 and CDR2 are SGHRS and YFSETQ. This CDR3 is built from 14 residues.

The chain couples TRBV18 to TRBJ1-1, with D unresolved. Germline CDR1 and CDR2: KGHSH and LQKENI. This CDR3 has 14 residues. Trimming stripped 1 base from V and 3 bases from J, with 9 bases between. The CDR3 here is CASSPQGGDTEAFF. Written as DNA, the CDR3 is TGTGCCAGCTCACCACAGGGCGGGGACACTGAAGCTTTCTTT.

This sequence joins TRBV6-5 and TRBJ1-2; 8 bases are shared with TRBD1. The germline gives CDR1 MNHEY, CDR2 SVGAGI. Trimming cost V 5 bases and J 5 bases; bases outside gene matches: 7. This CDR3 spans 14 amino acids. The CDR3 region has the DNA TGTGCCAGCAGTCCCGGACAGGGCCCATATGGCTACACCTTC. This gives the protein CASSPGQGPYGYTF.

Only one count was recorded for this clone. J is TRBJ2-2 and V is TRBV7-8; D is possibly TRBD2 (7 bases). CDR1 is SGHVS, CDR2 FQNEAQ, per germline. The CDR3 has 16 amino acids. V gave up 5 bases and J gave up 3 bases, with 16 bases separating them. The CDR3 sequence: CASSRLWGGDTGELFF. In DNA form, the CDR3 reads TGTGCCAGCAGCCGGCTTTGGGGGGGCGACACCGGGGAGCTGTTTTTT.

This rearrangement joins TRBV9 to TRBJ1-1; possibly TRBD1 for D (5 bases). The V end was cut by 5 bases, the J end by 1 base, with 15 bases between. The CDR3 contains 15 residues. Germline V gene data show CDR1 as SGDLS and CDR2 as YYNGEE. CDR3 nucleotides: TGTGCCAGCAGTCACTTCCAGGGCAGGAACACTGAAGCTTTCTTT. It translates to CASSHFQGRNTEAFF.

The chain joins TRBV4-1 to TRBJ1-5; TRBD1 agrees at 9 bases. The CDR3 has 15 residues. With 5 bases clipped from V and 1 base from J, the junction kept 3 bases outside the gene matches. Germline CDR1 and CDR2: MGHRA and YSYEKL. The CDR3 DNA reads as TGCGCCAGCAGCTACGGACAGGGGAGCAATCAGCCCCAGCATTTT. As protein: CASSYGQGSNQPQHF.

The chain is built from TRBV5-4 and TRBJ2-4; a weak D match, TRBD1 (6 bases). In germline, CDR1 is SGHNT, CDR2 YYREEE (reference sequence). Trimming pared 0 bases from V and 8 bases from J, leaving 21 bases between. This CDR3 contains 17 residues. The CDR3 spells CASSLDPRAGARDIQYF. CDR3 bases: TGTGCCAGCAGCTTGGATCCAAGGGCAGGGGCCCGGGACATTCAGTACTTC.

The rearrangement joins TRBV19 to TRBJ1-1, with D possibly matching TRBD1 (5 bases). The CDR3 consists of 13 residues. V lost 6 bases and J lost 2, with 10 bases in between. Looked up from germline, CDR1 is LNHDA and CDR2 is SQIVND (reference sequence). The CDR3 here is CASRLRVNTEAFF. CDR3 sequence (DNA): TGTGCCAGTAGGCTCAGGGTCAACACTGAAGCTTTCTTT.

This chain connects TRBV9 to TRBJ2-7; D remains ambiguous. The germline V gene has CDR1 SGDLS and CDR2 YYNGEE. The CDR3 length is 14 residues. Deletions cut 0 bases from V and 0 bases from J, with 7 bases between. The CDR3 region is CASSVAPSSYEQYF. In DNA, the CDR3 is TGTGCCAGCAGCGTAGCACCGAGCTCCTACGAGCAGTACTTC.

V usage is TRBV7-2 and J usage is TRBJ1-6; 8 nucleotides match TRBD1. The CDR3 sequence is 16 residues long. Germline V gives CDR1 SGHTA, CDR2 FQGNSA. V lost 1 base to trimming and J lost 3 bases; unmatched junction nucleotides: 2. CDR3 DNA sequence: TGTGCCAGCAGCTTAGTCAGGGGGCTCTATAATTCACCCCTCCACTTT. This translates into CASSLVRGLYNSPLHF.

CDR3 nucleotide sequence: TGTGCCAGCAGCTTGGTCGAGCGAGGATGGGGCTACACCTTC. Amino acids: CASSLVERGWGYTF. The chain employs TRBV5-4 and TRBJ1-2, with no clear D. The V gene lost 0 bases and the J gene lost 8 bases, with 14 bases spanning the gap. Germline V lookup: CDR1 SGHNT, CDR2 YYREEE (reference sequence). CDR3 length equals 14 residues.

The chain is built from TRBV6-6 and TRBJ2-3, with 8 bases identical to TRBD1. CDR1 and CDR2 (germline): MNHNY, SVGAGI (reference sequence). Losses at the gene ends were 5 bases for V and 1 base for J; bases not matched to a gene: 5. The length of the CDR3 is 15 residues. For the CDR3, the DNA is TGTGCCAGCAGTCAACCGGGACAGGGCACAGATACGCAGTATTTT. Protein product: CASSQPGQGTDTQYF.

The CDR3 loop is CASRPDTLPYEQYF. CDR3 sequence (DNA): TGTGCCAGCAGACCAGACACGTTACCCTACGAGCAGTACTTC. This chain links TRBV6-1 with TRBJ2-5; no firm D call. The J call may not be correct, given that the DNA end is closer to TRBJ2-7. This CDR3 has 14 amino acids. CDR1 and CDR2 from the germline V gene are MNHNS and SASEGT.

As for this clone: Distinct nucleotide sequences in the sample also encode this CDR3. V usage is TRBV7-9 and J usage is TRBJ1-2; the D is unclear. This CDR3 has 13 amino acids. Germline loops: CDR1 SEHNR, CDR2 FQNEAQ (reference sequence). Between the trimmed V and J ends, which lost 1 base and 6 bases, there was a span of 9 bases. CDR3 sequence: CASSLGREDGYTF. Here the CDR3 DNA reads TGTGCCAGCAGCTTAGGTAGAGAAGATGGCTACACCTTC.

This clone was observed a single time. This chain joins TRBV2 and TRBJ1-2, with D possibly being TRBD1 (5 bases). Germline CDR1 reads SNHLY; CDR2 reads FYNNEI. This CDR3 region has 14 residues. V lost 3 bases and J 2 bases, leaving 10 bases between the germline ends. CDR3 in DNA: TGTGCCAGCAGTGAGGGGCGGGGGAACTATGGCTACACCTTC. It codes for CASSEGRGNYGYTF.

V is TRBV2 and J is TRBJ1-5; possible D gene TRBD1, 6 bases. This CDR3 has 14 residues. V gave up 7 bases and J gave up 5 bases, with 15 bases separating them. Germline V CDR1 and CDR2: SNHLY, FYNNEI. CDR3 sequence: CASTTTQGYQPQHF. Here the CDR3 DNA reads TGTGCCAGCACTACAACTCAGGGGTATCAGCCCCAGCATTTT.

The J gene is TRBJ1-6, the V gene TRBV28, with a tentative D call TRBD1 (5 bases). V was clipped by 2 bases and J by 7 bases, with 15 bases between them. CDR1 is MDHEN, CDR2 SYDVKM, per germline. This CDR3 is built from 16 residues. Written as DNA, the CDR3 is TGTGCCAGCAGTTTAACCCCCGGGGGAGGAAATTCACCCCTCCACTTT. As protein: CASSLTPGGGNSPLHF. Complete variable domain (other parts from reference TRBV28 and TRBJ1-6): DVKVTQSSRYLVKRTGEKVFLECVQDMDHENMFWYRQDPGLGLRLIYFSYDVKMKEKGDIPEGYSVSREKKERFSLILESASTNQTSMYLCASSLTPGGGNSPLHFGNGTRLTVT.

There are a few counts of this clone. The chain uses TRBV27 and TRBJ2-7; 8 bases align to TRBD1. V shed 5 bases, J shed 1 base, and the junction held 7 bases outside the gene matches. In germline, CDR1 is MNHEY, CDR2 SMNVEV (reference sequence). The CDR3 consists of 15 residues. The CDR3: CASSPRQGASYEQYF. DNA for the CDR3: TGTGCCAGCAGTCCCCGCCAGGGGGCGTCCTACGAGCAGTACTTC.

CDR3 nucleotides: TGTGCCACCAGCAGAGGAACCGTACAACAGGGGAGAAATGAGCAGTTCTTC. Amino acids: CATSRGTVQQGRNEQFF. The chain carries TRBV15 and TRBJ2-1; 7 nucleotides match TRBD1. V lost 1 base to trimming and J lost 7 bases; unmatched junction nucleotides: 13. This CDR3 contains 17 residues. Germline V gene data show CDR1 as LNHNV and CDR2 as YYDKDF (reference sequence). Full variable domain (rest looked up from reference TRBV15 and TRBJ2-1): DAMVIQNPRYQVTQFGKPVTLSCSQTLNHNVMYWYQQKSSQAPKLLFHYYDKDFNNEADTPDNFQSRRPNTSFCFLDIRSPGLGDTAMYLCATSRGTVQQGRNEQFFGPGTRLTVL.